This T cell receptor (beta chain) was observed in a study of human T cells and chemical hapten exposure. Turning to the study itself: Per-sample TCR yield variation was attributed mainly to small pooled library volume differences.

It was from unfractionated whole blood that total RNA was extracted. CDR3 length equals 15 residues. Looked up from germline, CDR1 is SGDLS and CDR2 is YYNGEE. Trimming took off 3 bases at V and 6 bases at J, with 19 bases between the two ends. General study points: No change in TCRs above 1 in 1000 frequency was produced by DPC sensitization.

Unique molecular identifiers were attached to individual cDNA molecules during library preparation. Per the original methods: A per-sample median of around 100,000 TCRs was observed, with a range of about 23,224 to 750,000. TCRdb re-called the 5' RACE reads with MiXCR, one entry per CDR3 protein. The V and J calls and clone size come from TCRdb's table, not from the authors' own analysis. Found here are under 150,000 distinct CDR3 sequences, around 20% of them singletons; the top ten hold 2.5% to 3.5%. Points on this clonotype: Its antigen is not identified.

This TCR came from a human donor in good health. The V and J genes are TRBV9 and TRBJ2-7; D possibly matches TRBD1 or TRBD2 (8 bases each). The CDR3 nucleotides read TGTGCCAGCAGCGGCGGGGGGACAGGCGGCGGCGAGCAGTACTTC. Its protein product is CASSGGGTGGGEQYF.